Shown below are 27 T cell receptor beta chains from a single sample sequenced in a study of blood T cell repertoires in COVID-19. The protocol was immunoSEQ multiplex PCR, while the TCRdb copy is restricted to in-frame clones and leaves out a portion. The table has a few hundred thousand clones, approximately 83% seen once. The sample comprised PBMCs or T cells enriched from blood (not recorded which). Every receptor here comes from a woman in her forties or fifties who had recovered from COVID-19.

The chain recombines TRBV3-1 (or the pseudogene TRBV3-2) with TRBJ2-1, with TRBD1 matching 10 bases. Germline CDR1 reads LGHDT; CDR2 reads YNNKEL (reference sequence). The J segment lost 8 bases and the V segment lost 5 bases, leaving 9 bases of the junction unmatched. The CDR3 contains 15 residues. The CDR3 sequence is CASSNRDRGFHEQFF. The CDR3 DNA follows: TGTGCCAGCAGCAACCGGGACAGGGGTTTCCATGAGCAGTTCTTC.

This clone was seen a few times. Different DNA sequences within this sample yield the same CDR3. This chain connects TRBV27 to TRBJ2-1; TRBD1 agrees at 8 bases. The CDR3 runs to 15 residues. V lost 4 bases to trimming and J lost 3 bases; unmatched junction nucleotides: 5. Germline CDR1 reads MNHEY; CDR2 reads SMNVEV (reference sequence). As DNA, the CDR3 is TGTGCCAGCAGTTCAGGGGGCGTTAGCTACAATGAGCAGTTCTTC. Translation gives CASSSGGVSYNEQFF.

The rearrangement joins TRBV2 to TRBJ1-2, with D tentatively TRBD1 (6 bases). Germline V gene data show CDR1 as SNHLY and CDR2 as FYNNEI. The V gene lost 3 bases and the J gene lost 3 bases, with 8 bases spanning the gap. This CDR3 has 13 residues. CDR3 DNA sequence: TGTGCCAGCAGTGACGGACAGTACTATGGCTACACCTTC. It encodes CASSDGQYYGYTF.

The chain is built from TRBV2 and TRBJ1-5; no clear D. V was cut by 5 bases and J by 7 bases, with 12 bases left in between. The CDR3 runs 13 residues. Per germline, CDR1 SNHLY and CDR2 FYNNEI. CDR3 DNA: TGTGCCAGCAGTAGGGAGGTGGGCCAGCCCCAGCATTTT. Translating gives CASSREVGQPQHF.

The chain carries TRBV4-1 and TRBJ2-7, with TRBD2 as a possible D gene (5 bases). This CDR3 is 14 amino acids long. Deletions cut 1 base from V and 3 bases from J, with 10 bases between. Germline V gene lookup returns CDR1 MGHRA and CDR2 YSYEKL. DNA of the CDR3: TGCGCCAGCAGCCAAGTGCCGGGAAACTACGAGCAGTACTTC. Its protein is CASSQVPGNYEQYF.

The chain carries TRBV2 and TRBJ2-5; TRBD2 aligns across 8 bases. Losses at the gene ends were 6 bases for V and 1 base for J; bases not matched to a gene: 7. The CDR3 sequence is 15 residues long. The V gene's germline CDR1 is SNHLY and CDR2 FYNNEI. CDR3 bases: TGTGCCAGCAGCGCCCTCGGACTAGCCCAAGAGACCCAGTACTTC. As protein: CASSALGLAQETQYF. The entire variable domain, with the rest obtained from reference TRBV2 and TRBJ2-5, is as follows: EPEVTQTPSHQVTQMGQEVILRCVPISNHLYFYWYRQILGQKVEFLVSFYNNEISEKSEIFDDQFSVERPDGSNFTLKIRSTKLEDSAMYFCASSALGLAQETQYFGPGTRLLVL.

The V call is TRBV5-4, the J call TRBJ1-6; 9 nucleotides line up with TRBD1. Germline V gene data show CDR1 as SGHNT and CDR2 as YYREEE (reference sequence). This CDR3 is built from 16 residues. The trim removed 4 bases at V and 9 bases at J, leaving 11 bases unmatched. The CDR3 reads CASSLPGQGAGSPLHF. The CDR3 nucleotides read TGTGCCAGCAGCCTGCCGGGACAGGGCGCTGGTTCACCCCTCCACTTT. Using reference TRBV5-4 and TRBJ1-6 for the parts outside the CDR3, the full variable domain is ETGVTQSPTHLIKTRGQQVTLRCSSQSGHNTVSWYQQALGQGPQFIFQYYREEENGRGNFPPRFSGLQFPNYSSELNVNALELDDSALYLCASSLPGQGAGSPLHFGNGTRLTVT.

The chain joins TRBV28 to TRBJ2-1, with 12 bases fitting TRBD2. This CDR3 is built from 22 residues. The V gene end was trimmed by 6 bases and the J gene end by 0 bases; junction bases not matched to a gene: 21. Germline CDR1 MDHEN, CDR2 SYDVKM. The CDR3 sequence is CASRRPLGSSGRAANSYNEQFF. The CDR3 region has the DNA TGTGCCAGCAGACGCCCCCTCGGCTCTAGCGGGAGGGCCGCAAACTCCTACAATGAGCAGTTCTTC.

The CDR3 loop is CASSPTNRAYNEQFF. The CDR3 nucleotides are TGTGCCAGCTCACCAACGAACCGCGCCTACAATGAGCAGTTCTTC. The rearrangement joins TRBV18 to TRBJ2-1; D is uncertain. This CDR3 has 15 amino acids. Germline V lookup: CDR1 KGHSH, CDR2 LQKENI. Trimming took off 2 bases at V and 2 bases at J, with 10 bases between the two ends.

This clone was counted a single time. DNA for the CDR3: TGTGCCAGCAGGTGGGGGGAGGGCCTTTGGGAGCAGTACTTC. Translation: CASRWGEGLWEQYF. This sequence joins TRBV28 and TRBJ2-7, with TRBD2 identical over 7 bases. Germline V gene sequence: CDR1 MDHEN, CDR2 SYDVKM. J lost 7 bases, V lost 6 bases, and 12 bases had no gene match. The CDR3 contains 14 residues.

V is TRBV5-5 and J is TRBJ2-1, with 9 bases matching TRBD2. From germline, CDR1 is SGHKS and CDR2 YYEKEE (reference sequence). Trimming cost V 3 bases and J 6 bases; bases outside gene matches: 10. The CDR3 consists of 16 residues. CDR3 in amino acids: CASSWDSGRISNEQFF. DNA for the CDR3: TGTGCCAGCAGCTGGGATAGCGGGAGAATTTCCAATGAGCAGTTCTTC.

V usage is TRBV24-1 and J usage is TRBJ2-1; D may be TRBD2 (6 bases). CDR3 length: 14 residues. Deletions cut 0 bases from V and 8 bases from J, with 10 bases between. Germline-derived CDR1 and CDR2 are KGHDR and SFDVKD. The CDR3 sequence is CATSDLFGGYEQFF. The DNA of the CDR3 is TGTGCCACCAGTGATTTGTTTGGAGGGTATGAGCAGTTCTTC.

This chain connects TRBV28 to TRBJ2-7, with no clear D. The germline V gene encodes CDR1 MDHEN and CDR2 SYDVKM. V lost 6 bases and J lost 2, with 14 bases in between. The CDR3 length is 14 residues. The CDR3 reads CASSPLAVPYEQYF. In DNA form, the CDR3 reads TGTGCCAGCAGCCCCTTGGCCGTCCCCTACGAGCAGTACTTC.

This clone appeared once. The V and J genes are TRBV27 and TRBJ2-3, with D possibly being TRBD1 (6 bases). Germline loops: CDR1 MNHEY, CDR2 SMNVEV (reference sequence). V shed 6 bases and J shed 1 base, with 11 bases lying between them. The CDR3 runs to 14 residues. CDR3 in DNA: TGTGCCAGCAGGATAAGGACAGGCACAGATACGCAGTATTTT. Its translation: CASRIRTGTDTQYF.

The V call is TRBV28, the J call TRBJ1-5, with 8 positions matching TRBD1. The DNA end favors TRBJ2-3, so the J call may be wrong. Germline V gene sequence: CDR1 MDHEN, CDR2 SYDVKM. The CDR3 contains 14 residues. CDR3 amino acids: CASSTDREVQPQYF. The DNA of the CDR3 is TGTGCCAGCAGTACGGACAGGGAGGTCCAGCCCCAGTATTTT.

The rearrangement joins TRBV29-1 to TRBJ1-4; 7 positions agree with TRBD1. The germline V gene has CDR1 SQVTM and CDR2 ANQGSEA. Losses at the gene ends were 4 bases for V and 7 bases for J; bases not matched to a gene: 6. The CDR3 is made up of 13 amino acids. CDR3 DNA sequence: TGCAGCGTTGTTGAAAGGGGGCTTGAAAAACTGTTTTTT. Translation gives CSVVERGLEKLFF.

This rearrangement joins TRBV9 to TRBJ1-1; D call uncertain. Per germline, CDR1 SGDLS and CDR2 YYNGEE. The length of the CDR3 is 15 residues. The V and J ends lost 3 bases and 0 bases respectively, with 12 bases between them. CDR3 loop: CASSAGIGVNTEAFF. The DNA for the CDR3 is TGTGCCAGCAGCGCGGGGATTGGGGTGAACACTGAAGCTTTCTTT. Drawing the rest from reference TRBV9 and TRBJ1-1, the complete variable domain is DSGVTQTPKHLITATGQRVTLRCSPRSGDLSVYWYQQSLDQGLQFLIQYYNGEERAKGNILERFSAQQFPDLHSELNLSSLELGDSALYFCASSAGIGVNTEAFFGQGTRLTVV.

V gene TRBV7-9 combines with J gene TRBJ2-6; unclear D gene. The germline V gene has CDR1 SEHNR and CDR2 FQNEAQ (reference sequence). This CDR3 region has 14 residues. Trimming took 4 bases from V and 2 from J, leaving 6 bases between them. Written as DNA, the CDR3 is TGTGCCAGCAGCTCCCAAACTGGGGCCAACGTCCTGACTTTC. It specifies CASSSQTGANVLTF. The variable domain in full, with the rest retrieved from reference TRBV7-9 and TRBJ2-6, is DTGVSQNPRHKITKRGQNVTFRCDPISEHNRLYWYRQTLGQGPEFLTYFQNEAQLEKSRLLSDRFSAERPKGSFSTLEIQRTEQGDSAMYLCASSSQTGANVLTFGAGSRLTVL.

J is TRBJ1-1 and V is TRBV3-1 (or the pseudogene TRBV3-2); 7 positions agree with TRBD1. Per the germline V gene, CDR1 is LGHDT and CDR2 is YNNKEL (reference sequence). CDR3 length equals 14 residues. Losses at the gene ends were 4 bases for V and 6 bases for J; bases not matched to a gene: 8. The CDR3 nucleotides read TGTGCCAGCAGCCCTCGCAGGGGGTTCGCTGAAGCTTTCTTT. Residues: CASSPRRGFAEAFF.

The chain combines TRBV9 with TRBJ2-1; D is unresolved. This CDR3 is built from 15 residues. Germline assignment: CDR1 SGDLS and CDR2 YYNGEE. Trimming took off 0 bases at V and 6 bases at J, with 13 bases between the two ends. The DNA of the CDR3 is TGTGCCAGCAGCGTAGGACTTTCAAATCTCAATGAGCAGTTCTTC. Protein sequence: CASSVGLSNLNEQFF.

The chain employs TRBV27 and TRBJ1-1; possible D gene TRBD1, 5 bases. Trimming cost V 7 bases and J 0 bases, with 21 bases left between them. The CDR3 extends over 17 amino acids. Germline V lookup: CDR1 MNHEY, CDR2 SMNVEV (reference sequence). The chain's CDR3 is CASTTRSRGGLNTEAFF. The DNA of the CDR3 is TGTGCCAGCACCACCCGCAGTAGGGGCGGATTGAACACTGAAGCTTTCTTT.

The chain has TRBV9 and TRBJ2-2; 8 nucleotides align to TRBD1. The CDR3 runs 21 residues. With V trimmed by 1 base and J by 1 base, 18 bases remained unmatched. The germline gives CDR1 SGDLS, CDR2 YYNGEE. CDR3 region: CASSVRQGAGSSSGNTGELFF. CDR3 bases: TGTGCCAGCAGCGTACGGCAGGGGGCGGGTTCAAGCTCGGGGAACACCGGGGAGCTGTTTTTT.

The genes are TRBV7-8 and TRBJ2-5; D is uncertain. Germline values: CDR1 SGHVS, CDR2 FQNEAQ. The CDR3 length is 12 residues. V lost 5 bases to trimming and J lost 3 bases, with 7 bases between them. CDR3 nucleotide sequence: TGTGCCAGCAGCCTCTTTAAAGAGACCCAGTACTTC. It translates to CASSLFKETQYF.

The rearrangement links TRBV28 to TRBJ2-5; D is perhaps TRBD2 (6 bases). The ends were cut back, 3 bases at V and 5 bases at J, with 16 bases in the middle. This CDR3 comprises 15 residues. Germline V lookup: CDR1 MDHEN, CDR2 SYDVKM. CDR3 amino acids: CASSLGGRSAETQYF. As DNA, the CDR3 is TGTGCCAGCAGTTTGGGGGGACGTAGCGCCGAGACCCAGTACTTC.

The V gene is TRBV19, the J gene TRBJ1-5, with 7 bases that match TRBD1. V shed 5 bases, J shed 2 bases, and the junction held 3 bases outside the gene matches. Germline assignment: CDR1 LNHDA and CDR2 SQIVND (reference sequence). CDR3 size: 14 residues. The CDR3 loop is CASSFQGGNQPQHF. In DNA form, the CDR3 reads TGTGCCAGTAGTTTCCAGGGGGGCAATCAGCCCCAGCATTTT.

The chain couples TRBV2 to TRBJ2-1; D possibly corresponds to TRBD2 (5 bases). The CDR3 loop spans 15 amino acids. Per the germline V gene, CDR1 is SNHLY and CDR2 is FYNNEI. V dropped 10 bases and J dropped 4 bases, with 20 bases sitting between them. CDR3 sequence reads: CATRRSDSLYNEQFF. The DNA of the CDR3 is TGTGCCACCCGTCGGTCGGACTCCCTATACAATGAGCAGTTCTTC.

The chain joins TRBV25-1 to TRBJ1-3; 7 bases fit TRBD1. After removal of 6 bases from V and 4 bases from J, the junction contained 9 bases not matched to a gene. The germline CDR1 and CDR2 sequences are MGHDK and SYGVNS. This CDR3 has 15 amino acids. For the CDR3, the DNA is TGTGCCAGCAGCCAAACAGGGGTTAGAGGAAACACCATATATTTT. As protein: CASSQTGVRGNTIYF.